Shown below are 22 T cell receptor beta chains from a single sample sequenced in a study of blood T cell repertoires in COVID-19. TCRdb's table, derived via immunoSEQ multiplex PCR, lists solely in-frame clones and lacks some. Of 300,000 to 400,000 clones listed, over 70% are singletons. The specimen was peripheral blood. These receptors originate from a woman in her fifties or sixties with COVID-19, enrolled during active disease.

The chain links TRBV27 to TRBJ2-4; 11 bases fit TRBD2. V gave up 4 bases and J gave up 5 bases; unmatched junction bases: 7. The CDR3 has 16 residues. Germline V gives CDR1 MNHEY, CDR2 SMNVEV (reference sequence). This CDR3 is CASSSPLGLAENIQYF. The CDR3 DNA follows: TGTGCCAGCAGTTCCCCGCTGGGACTAGCGGAAAACATTCAGTACTTC.

The chain has TRBV5-1 and TRBJ2-2; 10 nucleotides match TRBD1. The length of the CDR3 is 14 residues. V lost 4 bases to trimming and J lost 8 bases; unmatched junction nucleotides: 5. Germline V gene sequence: CDR1 SGHRS, CDR2 YFSETQ. DNA of the CDR3: TGCGCCAGCAGCGGGACAGGGGTAGGAGGGGAGCTGTTTTTT. Its protein is CASSGTGVGGELFF.

V gene TRBV5-4 combines with J gene TRBJ2-5, with D perhaps TRBD2 (5 bases). The CDR3 totals 14 residues. From germline, CDR1 is SGHNT and CDR2 YYREEE (reference sequence). V was pared by 0 bases and J by 1 base, with 7 bases between. The CDR3 spells CASSLGESQETQYF. The CDR3 nucleotides read TGTGCCAGCAGCTTGGGGGAGAGCCAAGAGACCCAGTACTTC.

The chain combines TRBV7-2 with TRBJ1-1; D remains ambiguous. The germline CDR1 and CDR2 sequences are SGHTA and FQGNSA. CDR3 size: 14 residues. Trimming removed 3 bases from V and 4 bases from J, with 12 bases in between. DNA for the CDR3: TGTGCCAGCAGCTTGTTGTCCACGGGCACTGAAGCTTTCTTT. This codes for CASSLLSTGTEAFF.

This CDR3 reads CASSVSGTGDPYGYTF. In DNA, the CDR3 is TGTGCCAGCAGCGTTTCCGGGACAGGGGATCCCTATGGCTACACCTTC. The chain employs TRBV9 and TRBJ1-2, with 10 bases identical to TRBD1. Germline V lookup: CDR1 SGDLS, CDR2 YYNGEE. CDR3 length equals 16 residues. V trimming: 2 bases; J trimming: 4 bases; junction bases outside the gene matches: 8.

The V call is TRBV5-1, the J call TRBJ1-1; 7 nucleotides match TRBD1. CDR3 length equals 13 residues. V trimming: 5 bases; J trimming: 4 bases; junction bases outside the gene matches: 5. Germline V lookup: CDR1 SGHRS, CDR2 YFSETQ. The CDR3 loop reads CASRMTGSTEAFF. The CDR3 DNA reads TGCGCCAGCAGGATGACAGGGAGCACTGAAGCTTTCTTT.

The V and J genes are TRBV2 and TRBJ2-1; a possible D gene is TRBD2 (6 bases). Germline V lookup: CDR1 SNHLY, CDR2 FYNNEI. The CDR3 length is 14 residues. Trimming took off 5 bases at V and 7 bases at J, with 15 bases between the two ends. The CDR3 DNA reads TGTGCCAGCAGTTCCCGGGACTCCCCAAATGAGCAGTTCTTC. This encodes CASSSRDSPNEQFF.

The J gene is TRBJ1-1, the V gene TRBV19, with TRBD1 identical over 9 bases. V lost 5 bases, J lost 8 bases, and 12 bases stayed unmatched. CDR3 length equals 15 residues. Germline CDR1 and CDR2: LNHDA and SQIVND (reference sequence). Here the CDR3 reads CASSPNRGRRREAFF. CDR3 nucleotides: TGTGCCAGTAGTCCAAACAGGGGGCGAAGGAGGGAAGCTTTCTTT.

The chain combines TRBV10-2 with TRBJ1-2, with 7 bases lining up with TRBD1. The ends lost 7 bases at V and 0 bases at J; junction bases unmatched: 5. Germline CDR1 is WSHSY and CDR2 is SAAADI. The CDR3 extends over 14 amino acids. For the CDR3, the DNA is TGCGCCAGCACCGGACAGGTCGCTAACTATGGCTACACCTTC. Its translation is CASTGQVANYGYTF.

This clone came up many times. The chain carries TRBV2 and TRBJ2-5; 8 nucleotides agree with TRBD2. The germline V gene encodes CDR1 SNHLY and CDR2 FYNNEI. This CDR3 has 15 residues. The trim removed 8 bases at V and 1 base at J, leaving 9 bases unmatched. The CDR3 spells CASRPHSGTQETQYF. In nucleotides, the CDR3 is TGTGCCAGCCGGCCCCATAGCGGGACCCAAGAGACCCAGTACTTC. Full variable domain (remainder filled in from reference TRBV2 and TRBJ2-5): EPEVTQTPSHQVTQMGQEVILRCVPISNHLYFYWYRQILGQKVEFLVSFYNNEISEKSEIFDDQFSVERPDGSNFTLKIRSTKLEDSAMYFCASRPHSGTQETQYFGPGTRLLVL.

The chain joins TRBV7-2 to TRBJ1-1; D remains unclear. The germline V gene has CDR1 SGHTA and CDR2 FQGNSA. This CDR3 comprises 13 residues. V lost 5 bases, J lost 3 bases, and 10 bases lay in between. The CDR3 reads CASSPQWYTEAFF. CDR3 DNA: TGTGCCAGCAGCCCACAGTGGTACACTGAAGCTTTCTTT.

The chain links TRBV29-1 to TRBJ2-2, with D possibly TRBD2 on 6 matching bases. Per the germline V gene, CDR1 is SQVTM and CDR2 is ANQGSEA. The length of the CDR3 is 13 residues. V was trimmed by 6 bases and J by 5 bases, leaving 13 bases between them. The DNA of the CDR3 is TGCAGCGTAGATCTAGCGAGGACCGGGGAGCTGTTTTTT. This sequence encodes CSVDLARTGELFF.

The rearrangement joins TRBV4-1 to TRBJ2-5; D is uncertain. The germline gives CDR1 MGHRA, CDR2 YSYEKL. The V end lost 5 bases, the J end lost 1 base, and 8 bases lay between the germline ends. This CDR3 comprises 13 residues. The CDR3 spells CASSRGAQETQYF. In nucleotides, the CDR3 is TGCGCCAGCAGCAGAGGAGCCCAAGAGACCCAGTACTTC.

DNA of the CDR3: TGTGCCAGCAGCTTATTAGGGACAGGTTCCTACAATGAGCAGTTCTTC. It specifies CASSLLGTGSYNEQFF. This chain links TRBV7-3 with TRBJ2-1; 8 nucleotides align to TRBD1. With 2 bases clipped from V and 1 base from J, the junction kept 4 bases outside the gene matches. The CDR3 runs 16 residues. Germline V CDR1 and CDR2: SGHTA, FQGTGA. Full variable domain (outside the CDR3, taken from reference TRBV7-3 and TRBJ2-1): GAGVSQTPSNKVTEKGKYVELRCDPISGHTALYWYRQSLGQGPEFLIYFQGTGAADDSGLPNDRFFAVRPEGSVSTLKIQRTERGDSAVYLCASSLLGTGSYNEQFFGPGTRLTVL.

This chain joins TRBV5-1 and TRBJ2-5, with 9 nucleotides matching TRBD2. The germline gives CDR1 SGHRS, CDR2 YFSETQ. V lost 3 bases to trimming and J lost 4 bases; unmatched junction nucleotides: 7. The CDR3 loop spans 15 amino acids. This CDR3 reads CASSSNSGSIETQYF. CDR3 DNA: TGCGCCAGCAGCTCAAATAGCGGGAGTATAGAGACCCAGTACTTC.

The chain couples TRBV18 to TRBJ1-4; 8 nucleotides align to TRBD1. Germline assignment: CDR1 KGHSH and CDR2 LQKENI. This CDR3 spans 15 amino acids. The V gene end was trimmed by 1 base and the J gene end by 4 bases; junction bases not matched to a gene: 2. The CDR3 loop reads CASSPQGQVNEKLFF. In DNA form, the CDR3 reads TGTGCCAGCTCACCACAGGGACAGGTTAATGAAAAACTGTTTTTT.

The rearrangement links TRBV9 to TRBJ2-7, with D tentatively TRBD1 (5 bases). The CDR3 consists of 14 residues. Germline CDR1 and CDR2: SGDLS and YYNGEE. The V end lost 0 bases, the J end lost 4 bases, and 11 bases lay between the germline ends. As DNA, the CDR3 is TGTGCCAGCAGCGTAGACATAGGACATTACGAGCAGTACTTC. It translates to CASSVDIGHYEQYF. The full variable domain, its missing parts supplied by reference TRBV9 and TRBJ2-7, is DSGVTQTPKHLITATGQRVTLRCSPRSGDLSVYWYQQSLDQGLQFLIQYYNGEERAKGNILERFSAQQFPDLHSELNLSSLELGDSALYFCASSVDIGHYEQYFGPGTRLTVT.

CDR3 coding DNA: TGTGCCAGCAGCGTGACACCTAATCCCTCCTACGAGCAGTACTTC. Amino acids: CASSVTPNPSYEQYF. This sequence joins TRBV7-2 and TRBJ2-7; D unclear. The ends were cut back, 5 bases at V and 0 bases at J, with 14 bases in the middle. CDR3 length: 15 amino acids. Germline V CDR1 and CDR2: SGHTA, FQGNSA. Complete variable domain (other parts from reference TRBV7-2 and TRBJ2-7): GAGVSQSPSNKVTEKGKDVELRCDPISGHTALYWYRQSLGQGLEFLIYFQGNSAPDKSGLPSDRFSAERTGGSVSTLTIQRTQQEDSAVYLCASSVTPNPSYEQYFGPGTRLTVT.

This sequence joins TRBV6-2 or TRBV6-3 and TRBJ2-3, with TRBD2 matching over 7 bases. The CDR3 extends over 18 amino acids. The V gene end was trimmed by 5 bases and the J gene end by 1 base; junction bases not matched to a gene: 15. Per the germline V gene, CDR1 is MNHEY and CDR2 is SVGEGT. The CDR3 sequence is CASSKSRPGGGGTDTQYF. The DNA of the CDR3 is TGTGCCAGCAGTAAATCAAGGCCGGGGGGAGGGGGCACAGATACGCAGTATTTT.

In this sample, this clone turned up once. The rearrangement links TRBV6-1 to TRBJ1-3; TRBD1 might be the D (5 bases). CDR1 and CDR2 from the germline V gene are MNHNS and SASEGT. The V end lost 4 bases, the J end lost 4 bases, and 17 bases lay between the germline ends. CDR3 length: 16 amino acids. The CDR3 spells CASSAPRGGFGNTIYF. The CDR3 DNA reads as TGTGCCAGCAGTGCCCCTCGGGGGGGGTTCGGAAACACCATATATTTT.

The gene calls are TRBV27 and TRBJ2-2; 7 bases align to TRBD1. With V trimmed by 6 bases and J by 4 bases, 8 bases remained unmatched. CDR1 is MNHEY, CDR2 SMNVEV, per germline (reference sequence). The CDR3 is 15 amino acids. CDR3 amino acids: CASRRMGQRTGELFF. The DNA of the CDR3 is TGTGCCAGCAGGCGGATGGGACAGCGCACCGGGGAGCTGTTTTTT.

The chain is built from TRBV25-1 and TRBJ2-5; TRBD1 agrees at 9 bases. This CDR3 has 17 residues. V was pared by 4 bases and J by 4 bases, with 13 bases of the junction left unmatched. Per germline, CDR1 MGHDK and CDR2 SYGVNS. The CDR3 DNA is TGTGCCAGCAGTGCGTCCCGGGACAGGGTTGTGGGAGAGACCCAGTACTTC. It yields the protein CASSASRDRVVGETQYF.